A single sample gave rise to the 8 T cell receptor beta chains below, sequenced in a study of blood T cell repertoires in COVID-19. The protocol was immunoSEQ multiplex PCR, while the TCRdb copy is restricted to in-frame clones and leaves out a portion. The sample carries 450,000 to 500,000 clones, around 90% recorded once. Material: PBMCs or T cells enriched from blood (not recorded which). These receptors all come from a woman between 18 and 30 years old who had recovered from COVID-19.

This chain connects TRBV28 to TRBJ1-4; TRBD1 is a possible D gene (5 bases). The V gene lost 6 bases and the J gene lost 0 bases, with 17 bases spanning the gap. CDR1 is MDHEN, CDR2 SYDVKM, per germline. This CDR3 contains 17 residues. The CDR3 here is CASSSFRTLATNEKLFF. Here the CDR3 DNA reads TGTGCCAGCAGCTCCTTTCGGACACTCGCAACTAATGAAAAACTGTTTTTT.

The chain joins TRBV30 to TRBJ1-6; D gene uncertain. This CDR3 has 13 residues. Germline-derived CDR1 and CDR2 are GTSNPN and SVGIG (reference sequence). V was cut by 0 bases and J by 6 bases, with 6 bases left in between. The CDR3 DNA reads as TGTGCCTGGAGTGTAACAGCTAATTCACCCCTCCACTTT. Its protein product is CAWSVTANSPLHF. The full variable domain, with the rest looked up from reference TRBV30 and TRBJ1-6, is SQTIHQWPATLVQPVGSPLSLECTVEGTSNPNLYWYRQAAGRGLQLLFYSVGIGQISSEVPQNLSASRPQDRQFILSSKKLLLSDSGFYLCAWSVTANSPLHFGNGTRLTVT.

The genes are TRBV2 and TRBJ1-6; TRBD1 matches 7 bases. With 8 bases clipped from V and 6 bases from J, the junction kept 10 bases outside the gene matches. This CDR3 has 15 amino acids. The V gene's germline CDR1 is SNHLY and CDR2 FYNNEI. CDR3 nucleotides: TGTGCCAGCGGTAAAGGACAGGCCGTTAATTCACCCCTCCACTTT. It is translated as CASGKGQAVNSPLHF.

The chain couples TRBV19 to TRBJ1-1, with 7 bases identical to TRBD1. V shed 1 base and J 5 bases; nucleotides not matched to a gene: 1. This CDR3 comprises 13 residues. Germline loops: CDR1 LNHDA, CDR2 SQIVND (reference sequence). CDR3 sequence (DNA): TGTGCCAGTAGTATAGTCAGGGGGACTGAAGCTTTCTTT. As protein: CASSIVRGTEAFF.

This chain links TRBV6-5 with TRBJ1-1; the D gene is possibly TRBD1 (6 bases). The CDR3 loop spans 16 amino acids. Trimming cost V 2 bases and J 8 bases, with 21 bases left between them. From germline, CDR1 is MNHEY and CDR2 SVGAGI. CDR3 in DNA: TGTGCCAGCAGTTACCCTCTAAAGGGCTCAGGGGTAGAAGCTTTCTTT. It is translated as CASSYPLKGSGVEAFF.

The chain uses TRBV6-5 and TRBJ2-7, with 7 positions matching TRBD1. Trimming removed 6 bases from V and 6 bases from J; junction bases left unmatched: 8. CDR3 length: 13 residues. Germline assignment: CDR1 MNHEY and CDR2 SVGAGI. CDR3 in amino acids: CASRPRGWSEQYF. DNA of the CDR3: TGTGCCAGCAGGCCCAGGGGGTGGTCCGAGCAGTACTTC.

The genes are TRBV5-6 and TRBJ2-7; 7 nucleotides align to TRBD2. V dropped 4 bases and J dropped 3; count of bases not matched to a gene: 16. Germline-derived CDR1 and CDR2 are SGHDT and YYEEEE. The CDR3 totals 17 residues. This chain's CDR3 is CASSRGSRGESGYEQYF. The CDR3 bases are TGTGCCAGCAGCCGAGGGTCACGGGGGGAAAGTGGCTACGAGCAGTACTTC.

The CDR3 nucleotides are TGCGCCAGCAGTCAGCGAGGGACAGGCAATCAGCCCCAGCATTTT. This translates into CASSQRGTGNQPQHF. This rearrangement joins TRBV23-1 to TRBJ1-5; TRBD1 matches 7 bases. TRBV23-1 is an ORF, with its function uncertain. V gave up 3 bases and J gave up 2 bases; unmatched junction bases: 4. This CDR3 region has 15 residues.